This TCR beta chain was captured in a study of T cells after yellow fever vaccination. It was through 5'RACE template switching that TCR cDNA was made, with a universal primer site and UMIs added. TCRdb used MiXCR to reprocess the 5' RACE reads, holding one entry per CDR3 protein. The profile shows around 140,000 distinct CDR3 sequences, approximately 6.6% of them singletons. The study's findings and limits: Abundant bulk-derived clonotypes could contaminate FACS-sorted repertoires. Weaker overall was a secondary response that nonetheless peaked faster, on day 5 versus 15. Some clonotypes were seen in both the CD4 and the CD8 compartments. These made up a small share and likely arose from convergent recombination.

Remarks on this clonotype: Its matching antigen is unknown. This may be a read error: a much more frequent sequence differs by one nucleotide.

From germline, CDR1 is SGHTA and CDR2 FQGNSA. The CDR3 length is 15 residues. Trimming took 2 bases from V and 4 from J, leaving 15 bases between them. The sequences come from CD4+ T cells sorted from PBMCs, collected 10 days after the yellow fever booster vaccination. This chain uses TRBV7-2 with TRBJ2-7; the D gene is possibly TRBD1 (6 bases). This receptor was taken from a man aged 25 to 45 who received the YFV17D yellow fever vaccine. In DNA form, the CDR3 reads TGTGCCAGCAGCTTAAGTACTAGGGGGAGTTACGAGCAGTACTTC. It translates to CASSLSTRGSYEQYF.